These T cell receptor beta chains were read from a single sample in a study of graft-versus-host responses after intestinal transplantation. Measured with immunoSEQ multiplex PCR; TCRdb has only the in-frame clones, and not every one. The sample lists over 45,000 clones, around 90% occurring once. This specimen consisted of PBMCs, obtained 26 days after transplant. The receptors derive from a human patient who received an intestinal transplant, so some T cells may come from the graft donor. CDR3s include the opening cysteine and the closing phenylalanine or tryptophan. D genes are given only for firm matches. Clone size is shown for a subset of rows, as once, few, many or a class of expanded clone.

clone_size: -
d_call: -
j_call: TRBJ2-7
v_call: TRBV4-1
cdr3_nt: TGCGCCAGCAGCCAAGTCGCGACAGACTCCTACGAGCAGTACTTC
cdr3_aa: CASSQVATDSYEQYF

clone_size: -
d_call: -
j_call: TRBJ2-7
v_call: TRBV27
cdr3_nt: TGTGCCAGCAGTTTTGGGCGCCTTTACGAGCAGTACTTC
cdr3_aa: CASSFGRLYEQYF

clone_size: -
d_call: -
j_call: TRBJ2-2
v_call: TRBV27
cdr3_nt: TGTGCCAGCAGTCAAAGGACAGAAGGGTCCACCGGGGAGCTGTTTTTT
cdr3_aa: CASSQRTEGSTGELFF

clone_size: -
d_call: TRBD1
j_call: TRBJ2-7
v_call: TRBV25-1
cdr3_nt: TGTGCCAGCAGTGAGCTGACAGGGGTAACCTACGAGCAGTACTTC
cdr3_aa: CASSELTGVTYEQYF

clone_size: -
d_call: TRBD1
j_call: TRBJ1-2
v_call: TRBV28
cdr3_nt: TGTGCCAGCAGTTTCGCGGGACAGGGGAACTATGGCTACACCTTC
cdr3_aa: CASSFAGQGNYGYTF

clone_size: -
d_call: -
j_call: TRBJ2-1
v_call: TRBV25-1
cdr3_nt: TGTGCCAGCAGTGAATTCGCAGGGCTAAATGAGCAGTTCTTC
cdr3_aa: CASSEFAGLNEQFF

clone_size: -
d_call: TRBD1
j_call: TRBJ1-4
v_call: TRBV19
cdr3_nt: TGTGCCAGCCGCCCGGGACAGGGGGCGGAAAAACTGTTTTTT
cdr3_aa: CASRPGQGAEKLFF

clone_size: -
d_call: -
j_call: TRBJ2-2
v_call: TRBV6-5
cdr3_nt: TGTGCCAGCAGTTATGGCCACAACACCGGGGAGCTGTTTTTT
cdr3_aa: CASSYGHNTGELFF

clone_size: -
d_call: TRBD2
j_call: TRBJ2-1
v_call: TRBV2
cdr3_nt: TGTGCCAGCACCCTTAGGGGCGATAGCGGGAGTCTGGGCTCCTACAATGAGCAGTTCTTC
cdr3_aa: CASTLRGDSGSLGSYNEQFF

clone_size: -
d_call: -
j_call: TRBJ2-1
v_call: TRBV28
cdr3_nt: TGTGCCAGCAGTTTAGGCAGACACTACAATGAGCAGTTCTTC
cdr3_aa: CASSLGRHYNEQFF

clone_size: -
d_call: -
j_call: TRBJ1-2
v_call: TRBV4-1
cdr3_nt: TGCGCCAGCAGCCAAGGTGTGGGTGTCGGGGGGCTGAACGGCTACACCTTC
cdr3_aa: CASSQGVGVGGLNGYTF

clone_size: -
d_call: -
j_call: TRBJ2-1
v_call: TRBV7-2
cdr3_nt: TGTGCCAGCAGCTTACCCCGTGGCCTCAATGAGCAGTTCTTC
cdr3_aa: CASSLPRGLNEQFF

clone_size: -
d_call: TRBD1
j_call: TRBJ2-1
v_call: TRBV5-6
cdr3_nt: TGTGCCAGCAGCCCTCTGGGGCCAATCGGGACAGGGGTCCATGAGCAGTTCTTC
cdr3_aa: CASSPLGPIGTGVHEQFF

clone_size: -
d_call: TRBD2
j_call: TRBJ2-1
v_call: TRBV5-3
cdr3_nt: TGTGCCAGAAGCCCGACTAGCGATGGGCAGTTCTTC
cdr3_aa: CARSPTSDGQFF

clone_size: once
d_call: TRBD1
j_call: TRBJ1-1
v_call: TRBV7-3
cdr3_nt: TGTGCCAGCAGCCCCTCGAGGGCGGACAGGGGGGTGTACACTGAAGCTTTCTTT
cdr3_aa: CASSPSRADRGVYTEAFF

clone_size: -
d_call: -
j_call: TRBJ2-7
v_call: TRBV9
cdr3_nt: TGTGCCAGCAGCGTAGGGGACTTGGACGAGCAGTACTTC
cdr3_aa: CASSVGDLDEQYF

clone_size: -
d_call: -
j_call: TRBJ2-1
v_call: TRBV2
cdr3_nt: TGTGCCAGCAGGGAGCGGAGCTACAATGAGCAGTTCTTC
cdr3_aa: CASRERSYNEQFF

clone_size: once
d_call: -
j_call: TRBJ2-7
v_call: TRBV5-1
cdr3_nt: TGCGCCAGCAGCTTCGGAGACTACGAGCAGTACTTC
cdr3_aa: CASSFGDYEQYF

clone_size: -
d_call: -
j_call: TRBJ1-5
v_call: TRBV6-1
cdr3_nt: TGTGCCAGCAGGGACAGCAACAATCAGCCCCAGCATTTT
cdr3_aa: CASRDSNNQPQHF

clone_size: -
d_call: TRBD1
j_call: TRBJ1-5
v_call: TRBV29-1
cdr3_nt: TGCAGCGTCGGACAGGCGTTCAATCAGCCCCAGCATTTT
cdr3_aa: CSVGQAFNQPQHF

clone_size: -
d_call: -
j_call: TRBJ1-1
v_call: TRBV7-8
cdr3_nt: TGTGCCAGCAGCTTAGCAGGGGTTACGAACACTGAAGCTTTCTTT
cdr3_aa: CASSLAGVTNTEAFF

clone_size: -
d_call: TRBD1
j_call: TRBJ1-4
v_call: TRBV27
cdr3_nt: TGTGCCAGCAGTTTACAGGGGGCTAATGAAAAACTGTTTTTT
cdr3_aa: CASSLQGANEKLFF

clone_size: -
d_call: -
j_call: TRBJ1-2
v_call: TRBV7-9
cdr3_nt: TGTGCCAGCGGGGGGGCGCGCAACTATGGCTACACCTTC
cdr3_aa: CASGGARNYGYTF

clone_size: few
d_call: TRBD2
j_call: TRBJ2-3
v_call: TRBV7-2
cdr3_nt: TGTGCCAGCAGCTTATATGTGACTAGCGGGGGGAGGACAGATACGCAGTATTTT
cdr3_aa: CASSLYVTSGGRTDTQYF

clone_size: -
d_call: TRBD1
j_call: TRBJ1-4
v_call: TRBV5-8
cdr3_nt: TGTGCCAGCAGCACCAGGGTAGGGGGCGTGGATGAAAAACTGTTTTTT
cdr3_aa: CASSTRVGGVDEKLFF

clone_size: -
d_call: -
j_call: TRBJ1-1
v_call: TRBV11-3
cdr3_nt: TGTGCCAGCAGCCAAGGGGGGGTTTCTGAAGCTTTCTTT
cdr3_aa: CASSQGGVSEAFF

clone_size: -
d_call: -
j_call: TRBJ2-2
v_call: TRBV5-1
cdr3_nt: TGCGCCAGCAGCTTGTCGGGGGGCCGCACCGGGGAGCTGTTTTTT
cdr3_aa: CASSLSGGRTGELFF

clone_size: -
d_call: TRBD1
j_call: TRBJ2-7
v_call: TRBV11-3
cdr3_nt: TGTGCCAGCAGTAAGTCCGGGACAGGAGCCTACGAGCAGTACTTC
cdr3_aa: CASSKSGTGAYEQYF

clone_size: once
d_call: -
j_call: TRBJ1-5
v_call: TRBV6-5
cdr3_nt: TGTGCCAGCAGTCCCCTCGCGGGCGGCAATCAGCCCCAGCATTTT
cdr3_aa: CASSPLAGGNQPQHF

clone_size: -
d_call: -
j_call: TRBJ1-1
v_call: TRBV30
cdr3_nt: TGTGCCTGGAGTGTACTTTGGACAGAGGTGAACACTGAAGCTTTCTTT
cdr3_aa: CAWSVLWTEVNTEAFF

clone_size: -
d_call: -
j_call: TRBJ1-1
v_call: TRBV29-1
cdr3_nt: TGCAGCGTTGGTGGAGGGACGAACACTGAAGCTTTCTTT
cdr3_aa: CSVGGGTNTEAFF

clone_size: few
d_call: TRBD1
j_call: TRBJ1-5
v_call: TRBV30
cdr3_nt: TGTGCCTGGAGTGAAGAAGGGGACAGGGGAGATCAGCCCCAGCATTTT
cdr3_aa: CAWSEEGDRGDQPQHF

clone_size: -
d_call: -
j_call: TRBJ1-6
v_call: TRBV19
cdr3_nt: TGTGCCAGCGGGACATCCTTTTCACCCCTCCACTTT
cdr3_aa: CASGTSFSPLHF

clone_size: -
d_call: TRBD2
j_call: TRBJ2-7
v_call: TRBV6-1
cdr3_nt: TGTGCCAGCAGAGGAGCGGGGGTTTCCTACGAGCAGTACTTC
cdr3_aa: CASRGAGVSYEQYF

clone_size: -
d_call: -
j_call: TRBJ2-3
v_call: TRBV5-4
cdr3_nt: TGTGCCAGCAGCCCCGACTCGGCGGAACCCACAGATACGCAGTATTTT
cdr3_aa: CASSPDSAEPTDTQYF

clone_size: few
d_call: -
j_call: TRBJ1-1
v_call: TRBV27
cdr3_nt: TGTGCCAGCAGCCTCACCTCCACAGGGACGAACACTGAAGCTTTCTTT
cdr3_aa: CASSLTSTGTNTEAFF

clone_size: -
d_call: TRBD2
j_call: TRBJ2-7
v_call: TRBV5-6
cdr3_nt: TGTGCCAGCAGCTTTGCCCCCGTGACTAGCGGGGCCTACGAGCAGTACTTC
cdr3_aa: CASSFAPVTSGAYEQYF

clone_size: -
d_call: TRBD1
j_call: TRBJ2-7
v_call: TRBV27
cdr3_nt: TGTGCCAGCAGTTCACCGGGACAGAGCTCCTACGAGCAGTACTTC
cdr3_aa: CASSSPGQSSYEQYF

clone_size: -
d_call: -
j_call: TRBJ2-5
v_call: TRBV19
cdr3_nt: TGTGCCAGTAGTAAGGTTAGCTTTCAAGAGACCCAGTACTTC
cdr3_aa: CASSKVSFQETQYF

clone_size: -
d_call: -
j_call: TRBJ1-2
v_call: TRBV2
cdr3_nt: TGTGCCAGCAGTGTCGGAGTGAGCTATGGCTACACCTTC
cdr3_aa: CASSVGVSYGYTF

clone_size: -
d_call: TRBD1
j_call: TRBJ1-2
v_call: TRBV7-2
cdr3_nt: TGTGCCAGCAGCTCGAATCGACAGGGGGCTAACTATGGCTACACCTTC
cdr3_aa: CASSSNRQGANYGYTF

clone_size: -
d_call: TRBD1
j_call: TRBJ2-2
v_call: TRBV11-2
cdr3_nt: TGTGCCAGCAGCCCCGGACAGGGTCTGACCCCGAACACCGGGGAGCTGTTTTTT
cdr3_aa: CASSPGQGLTPNTGELFF

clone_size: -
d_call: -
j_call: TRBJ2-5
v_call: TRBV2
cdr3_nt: TGTGCCAGCAGTGGACAGAGAGTTCAAGAGACCCAGTACTTC
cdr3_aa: CASSGQRVQETQYF

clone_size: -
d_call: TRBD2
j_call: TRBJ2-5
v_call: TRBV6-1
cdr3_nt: TGTGCCAGCACCACTAGCGGGAGGGGCCAAGAGACCCAGTACTTC
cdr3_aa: CASTTSGRGQETQYF